Listed below are T cell receptor beta chains from one sample, sequenced in a study of shared clonotypes between healthy human individuals. TCRdb's copy holds only in-frame clones and misses some; the assay was immunoSEQ multiplex PCR. The table has over a million clones, over 95% seen once. Sequenced material: naive CD4+ T cells sorted from blood. Receptors were obtained from a man aged 30-40 years in good health. Each CDR3 is given with its conserved first and last residue. The D gene is left open where the match is weak. Clone size is not always given. Where it is, it says once, few, many or a class for expanded clones.

length: 19; D: TRBD2; V: TRBV9; size: -; J: TRBJ2-1; DNA: TGTGCCAGCAGCGAAATGGGACTAGCGGGAGGTAAGGTCTACAATGAGCAGTTCTTC; CDR3: CASSEMGLAGGKVYNEQFF
length: 14; D: -; V: TRBV5-1; size: -; J: TRBJ2-7; DNA: TGCGCCAGCAGCTTGGACGGGAATACCTACGAGCAGTACTTC; CDR3: CASSLDGNTYEQYF
length: 14; D: TRBD1; V: TRBV28; size: -; J: TRBJ2-7; DNA: TGTGCCAGCAGTTCCGACAGGGTTCATGGCGAGCAGTACTTC; CDR3: CASSSDRVHGEQYF
length: 18; D: TRBD2; V: TRBV5-1; size: -; J: TRBJ2-1; DNA: TGCGCCAGCAGCTTTAATATCGGACTAGCGGGAGGAGGGAATGAGCAGTTCTTC; CDR3: CASSFNIGLAGGGNEQFF
length: 17; D: -; V: TRBV5-1; size: -; J: TRBJ2-7; DNA: TGCGCCAGCAGCTTGGCAAAGTACGGGACCCCCTCCTACGAGCAGTACTTC; CDR3: CASSLAKYGTPSYEQYF
length: 12; D: -; V: TRBV28; size: -; J: TRBJ2-6; DNA: TGTGCCAGCACCTCTGGGGCCAACGTCCTGACTTTC; CDR3: CASTSGANVLTF
length: 15; D: -; V: TRBV7-9; size: -; J: TRBJ2-7; DNA: TGTGCCAGCAGCTTAGCGCTCGGGCAAACCTACGAGCAGTACTTC; CDR3: CASSLALGQTYEQYF
length: 14; D: -; V: TRBV10-1; size: -; J: TRBJ2-1; DNA: TGCGCCAGCGGCGGGACTCCCATCCGGGATGAGCAGTTCTTC; CDR3: CASGGTPIRDEQFF
length: 13; D: -; V: TRBV5-4; size: -; J: TRBJ1-5; DNA: TGTGCCAGCAGCCGGGACCGGGATCAGCCCCAGCATTTT; CDR3: CASSRDRDQPQHF
length: 16; D: -; V: TRBV28; size: -; J: TRBJ1-3; DNA: TGTGCCAGCAGTCCTGAAACAGGTTGGACTGGAAACACCATATATTTT; CDR3: CASSPETGWTGNTIYF
length: 14; D: -; V: TRBV18; size: -; J: TRBJ1-2; DNA: TGTGCCAGCTCACCACAGCCGGGCCGCTCTGGCTACACCTTC; CDR3: CASSPQPGRSGYTF
length: 16; D: TRBD1; V: TRBV18; size: -; J: TRBJ2-5; DNA: TGTGCCAGCTCCCCAGGGACAGGGGCGTACCAAGAGACCCAGTACTTC; CDR3: CASSPGTGAYQETQYF
length: 14; D: -; V: TRBV5-1; size: -; J: TRBJ1-2; DNA: TGCGCCAGCAGCTTGGCCCCAGGCGACTATGGCTACACCTTC; CDR3: CASSLAPGDYGYTF
length: 15; D: TRBD1; V: TRBV11-1; size: -; J: TRBJ2-7; DNA: TGTGCCAGCAGCTCCCGGGACAGGGCATATTACGAGCAGTACTTC; CDR3: CASSSRDRAYYEQYF
length: 15; D: TRBD2; V: TRBV11-2; size: -; J: TRBJ2-1; DNA: TGTGCCAGCAGCAAAACTAGCGGGAGGCTGGGTGAGCAGTTCTTC; CDR3: CASSKTSGRLGEQFF
length: 18; D: TRBD2; V: TRBV13; size: once; J: TRBJ2-2; DNA: TGTGCCAGCAGCTTCTTCCTGACTAGCGGGAGGGCAAACGGGGAGCTGTTTTTT; CDR3: CASSFFLTSGRANGELFF
length: 14; D: TRBD1; V: TRBV5-1; size: -; J: TRBJ1-2; DNA: TGCGCCAGCAACCTTTGGACAGGGCAGGATGGCTACACCTTC; CDR3: CASNLWTGQDGYTF
length: 15; D: TRBD1; V: TRBV28; size: -; J: TRBJ2-7; DNA: TGTGCCAGCAGTTCAGAGGGGACAGGGGGCGGGGAGCAGTACTTC; CDR3: CASSSEGTGGGEQYF
length: 15; D: -; V: TRBV7-2; size: -; J: TRBJ2-3; DNA: TGTGCCAGCAGCCGCCAGGTTGTGGGCACAGATACGCAGTATTTT; CDR3: CASSRQVVGTDTQYF
length: 15; D: -; V: TRBV6-5; size: few; J: TRBJ1-2; DNA: TGTGCCAGCAGTACGAGCGGGGCCCTTAACTGGGGCTACACCTTC; CDR3: CASSTSGALNWGYTF
length: 14; D: -; V: TRBV7-2; size: -; J: TRBJ1-1; DNA: TGTGCCAGCAGCTACGATTTTTGGGAGGGGAGAGCTTTCTTT; CDR3: CASSYDFWEGRAFF
length: 13; D: -; V: TRBV18; size: -; J: TRBJ1-5; DNA: TGTGCCAGCTCACCAGTATTGAATCAGCCCCAGCATTTT; CDR3: CASSPVLNQPQHF
length: 20; D: TRBD1; V: TRBV19; size: -; J: TRBJ1-5; DNA: TGTGCCAGTAGTCGTCCGCAGGGACAGGGGATTCGAATAGGGGATCAGCCCCAGCATTTT; CDR3: CASSRPQGQGIRIGDQPQHF
length: 14; D: TRBD1; V: TRBV10-3; size: -; J: TRBJ2-1; DNA: TGTGCCATCAGTGAGCCGCGGACAGGGCGATTTCAGTTCTTC; CDR3: CAISEPRTGRFQFF
length: 13; D: -; V: TRBV30; size: -; J: TRBJ2-7; DNA: TGTGCCTGGAGCCGTGGGACCCTGGGCGAGCAGTACTTC; CDR3: CAWSRGTLGEQYF
length: 14; D: TRBD1; V: TRBV5-8; size: -; J: TRBJ1-2; DNA: TGTGCCAGCAGCTCCAGGGGGCCCTACTATGGCTACACCTTC; CDR3: CASSSRGPYYGYTF
length: 16; D: TRBD2; V: TRBV7-2; size: -; J: TRBJ2-5; DNA: TGTGCCAGCAGCTTAGGCAGCGGGAGAGGAATGGAGACCCAGTACTTC; CDR3: CASSLGSGRGMETQYF
length: 16; D: -; V: TRBV4-1; size: -; J: TRBJ1-4; DNA: TGCGCCAGCAGCCAGGGTACAGGGACGACTAATGAAAAACTGTTTTTT; CDR3: CASSQGTGTTNEKLFF
length: 13; D: -; V: TRBV29-1; size: -; J: TRBJ2-2; DNA: TGCAGCGTTCCTACAGAGAACACCGGGGAGCTGTTTTTT; CDR3: CSVPTENTGELFF
length: 15; D: TRBD2; V: TRBV18; size: few; J: TRBJ2-7; DNA: TGTGCCAGCTCACCGCCCAGCGGGAGGGCCCGCGAGCAGTACTTC; CDR3: CASSPPSGRAREQYF
length: 13; D: -; V: TRBV7-2; size: -; J: TRBJ2-7; DNA: TGTGCCAGCAGCTTCGACCGGTACTACGAGCAGTACTTC; CDR3: CASSFDRYYEQYF
length: 13; D: TRBD2; V: TRBV6-1; size: -; J: TRBJ2-1; DNA: TGCGCCAGCAAGATTAGCGGGAGATATGAGCAGTTCTTC; CDR3: CASKISGRYEQFF
length: 14; D: TRBD1; V: TRBV7-8; size: -; J: TRBJ2-7; DNA: TGTGCCAGCAGCTCCCCGGGACAGGGGAACGAGCAGTACTTC; CDR3: CASSSPGQGNEQYF
length: 14; D: -; V: TRBV9; size: -; J: TRBJ1-3; DNA: TGTGCCAGCAGCGTAGGGTCCTCTGGAAACACCATATATTTT; CDR3: CASSVGSSGNTIYF